Listed below are T cell receptor beta chains from one sample, sequenced in a study of blood T cell repertoires in COVID-19. The method was immunoSEQ multiplex PCR; TCRdb's version includes in-frame clones alone and lacks a portion of them. The table lists 120,000 or so clones, 81% of them singletons. Sequencing input: peripheral blood. Receptors originate from a woman aged 45 to 65 with acute or convalescent COVID-19. Each CDR3 is given with its conserved first and last residue. A D gene is named only where the DNA matches it firmly. For some rows the clone size is stated as once, few or many, or as a class when expanded; others skip it.

j_call: TRBJ1-1; v_call: TRBV30; clone_size: few; d_call: .; cdr3_nt: TGTGCCTGGAGTGTACAGGCAGGGGCTGAAGCTTTCTTT; cdr3_aa: CAWSVQAGAEAFF
j_call: TRBJ2-1; v_call: TRBV5-1; clone_size: .; d_call: TRBD2; cdr3_nt: TGCGCCAGCAGCATAGGGACTAGCTCCTACAATGAGCAGTTCTTC; cdr3_aa: CASSIGTSSYNEQFF
j_call: TRBJ2-1; v_call: TRBV28; clone_size: .; d_call: TRBD2; cdr3_nt: TGTGCCAGCAGCCCCGTCCGAGCGGGAGTGAGTTCCTACAATGAGCAGTTCTTC; cdr3_aa: CASSPVRAGVSSYNEQFF
j_call: TRBJ1-2; v_call: TRBV2; clone_size: .; d_call: .; cdr3_nt: TGTGCCAGCCGCCAGGGTGTAAATGGCTACACCTTC; cdr3_aa: CASRQGVNGYTF
j_call: TRBJ1-2; v_call: TRBV7-2; clone_size: .; d_call: .; cdr3_nt: TGTGCCAGCAGCTTATTCGGGGCGGGGCCTAACTATGGCTACACCTTC; cdr3_aa: CASSLFGAGPNYGYTF
j_call: TRBJ1-4; v_call: TRBV28; clone_size: .; d_call: .; cdr3_nt: TGTGCCAGCAGTTTCTTCTCAACTAATGAAAAACTGTTTTTT; cdr3_aa: CASSFFSTNEKLFF
j_call: TRBJ2-1; v_call: TRBV1; clone_size: .; d_call: .; cdr3_nt: TGCACCAGCAGCCAAGATCCCCGCGTGCAACGTCTCTACAATGAGCAGTTCTTC; cdr3_aa: CTSSQDPRVQRLYNEQFF
j_call: TRBJ1-2; v_call: TRBV15; clone_size: .; d_call: .; cdr3_nt: TGTGCCACCAGCATCGGGGGAGGCTATGGCTACACCTTC; cdr3_aa: CATSIGGGYGYTF
j_call: TRBJ1-2; v_call: TRBV2; clone_size: .; d_call: .; cdr3_nt: TGTGCCAGCTCTTTATCCTTCGGCTACACCTTC; cdr3_aa: CASSLSFGYTF
j_call: TRBJ1-1; v_call: TRBV6-5; clone_size: .; d_call: .; cdr3_nt: TGTGCCAGCAGCATGTGGGGGCACACTGAAGCTTTCTTT; cdr3_aa: CASSMWGHTEAFF
j_call: TRBJ1-1; v_call: TRBV3-1/TRBV3-2; clone_size: .; d_call: .; cdr3_nt: TGTGCCAGCAGCCATGGGGGGTGGAACACTGAAGCTTTCTTT; cdr3_aa: CASSHGGWNTEAFF
j_call: TRBJ2-1; v_call: TRBV19; clone_size: .; d_call: TRBD2; cdr3_nt: TGTGCCAGTAGTCTTAGGCGGGAGTACAATGAGCAGTTCTTC; cdr3_aa: CASSLRREYNEQFF
j_call: TRBJ1-1; v_call: TRBV20-1; clone_size: .; d_call: .; cdr3_nt: TGCAGTGCTTTCGAGGGTCCTGAAGCTTTCTTT; cdr3_aa: CSAFEGPEAFF
j_call: TRBJ1-2; v_call: TRBV9; clone_size: once; d_call: .; cdr3_nt: TGTGCCAGCAGCTCCGAGGACAGCGGCTATGGCTACACCTTC; cdr3_aa: CASSSEDSGYGYTF
j_call: TRBJ1-6; v_call: TRBV19; clone_size: .; d_call: TRBD1; cdr3_nt: TGTGCCAGTCGTGACAGGGCCGATTCACCCCTCCACTTT; cdr3_aa: CASRDRADSPLHF
j_call: TRBJ1-2; v_call: TRBV28; clone_size: .; d_call: .; cdr3_nt: TGTGCCAGCAGTTTACGTTTGAACTATGGCTACACCTTC; cdr3_aa: CASSLRLNYGYTF
j_call: TRBJ2-7; v_call: TRBV21-1; clone_size: .; d_call: .; cdr3_nt: TGTGCCAGCAGCAAAGTTAGGGGACTTTGGGGTCTCGAGCAGTACTTC; cdr3_aa: CASSKVRGLWGLEQYF
j_call: TRBJ2-5; v_call: TRBV4-1; clone_size: .; d_call: TRBD2; cdr3_nt: TGCGCCAGCAGCCAGTCGGGGGGGGAGACCCAGTACTTC; cdr3_aa: CASSQSGGETQYF
j_call: TRBJ2-2; v_call: TRBV18; clone_size: .; d_call: TRBD2; cdr3_nt: TGTGCCAGCTCACCCGGACTAGCGAGGGGCACCGGGGAGCTGTTTTTT; cdr3_aa: CASSPGLARGTGELFF
j_call: TRBJ2-3; v_call: TRBV7-9; clone_size: .; d_call: TRBD1; cdr3_nt: TGTGCCAGCAGCATTGGACAGGGGGAGGATACGCAGTATTTT; cdr3_aa: CASSIGQGEDTQYF
j_call: TRBJ1-6; v_call: TRBV3-1/TRBV3-2; clone_size: .; d_call: .; cdr3_nt: TGTGCCAGCAGCCAATTAACAGCTTTTGGTTCACCCCTCCACTTT; cdr3_aa: CASSQLTAFGSPLHF
j_call: TRBJ2-2; v_call: TRBV7-8; clone_size: .; d_call: .; cdr3_nt: TGTGCCAGCAGCTTAGAGACAGGCCCGGAGGAGCTGTTTTTT; cdr3_aa: CASSLETGPEELFF
j_call: TRBJ1-6; v_call: TRBV7-8; clone_size: once; d_call: TRBD1; cdr3_nt: TGTGCCAGCAGCTTAGAGGGACAGGGGGCAAGGAATTCACCCCTCCACTTT; cdr3_aa: CASSLEGQGARNSPLHF
j_call: TRBJ1-1; v_call: TRBV12-3/TRBV12-4; clone_size: few; d_call: .; cdr3_nt: TGTGCCAGCAGTACGACAGAGAACACTGAAGCTTTCTTT; cdr3_aa: CASSTTENTEAFF
j_call: TRBJ2-1; v_call: TRBV28; clone_size: few; d_call: .; cdr3_nt: TGTGCCAGCAGTCACGGGCCCTCGGGGAATGAGCAGTTCTTC; cdr3_aa: CASSHGPSGNEQFF
j_call: TRBJ2-5; v_call: TRBV27; clone_size: .; d_call: .; cdr3_nt: TGTGCCAGCAGTTTACTTCGATTCAGGGAGACCCAGTACTTC; cdr3_aa: CASSLLRFRETQYF
j_call: TRBJ2-5; v_call: TRBV10-2; clone_size: .; d_call: TRBD1; cdr3_nt: TGCGCCAGCAGGGGGACAGGGATAAAGACCCAGTACTTC; cdr3_aa: CASRGTGIKTQYF
j_call: TRBJ1-2; v_call: TRBV7-9; clone_size: .; d_call: .; cdr3_nt: TGTGCCAGCAGCCCTGGGGGGTTCGCCTATGGCTACACCTTC; cdr3_aa: CASSPGGFAYGYTF
j_call: TRBJ2-2; v_call: TRBV5-1; clone_size: few; d_call: .; cdr3_nt: TGCGCCAGCAGCCCGACAGTGATGAACACCGGGGAGCTGTTTTTT; cdr3_aa: CASSPTVMNTGELFF
j_call: TRBJ2-7; v_call: TRBV2; clone_size: .; d_call: .; cdr3_nt: TGTGCCAGCAATGCCCCGGGACTTATCTACGAGCAGTACTTC; cdr3_aa: CASNAPGLIYEQYF
j_call: TRBJ2-7; v_call: TRBV13; clone_size: .; d_call: TRBD1; cdr3_nt: TGTGCCAGCAGCAGAGGGACAGACCTTAGGAGCTACGAGCAGTACTTC; cdr3_aa: CASSRGTDLRSYEQYF
j_call: TRBJ2-3; v_call: TRBV6-4; clone_size: .; d_call: .; cdr3_nt: TGTGCCAGCAGTGTGTCAAGCACAGATACGCAGTATTTT; cdr3_aa: CASSVSSTDTQYF
j_call: TRBJ1-5; v_call: TRBV6-6; clone_size: .; d_call: .; cdr3_nt: TGTGCCAGCGGTGGCCGGACAGCCAATCAGCCCCAGCATTTT; cdr3_aa: CASGGRTANQPQHF
j_call: TRBJ1-1; v_call: TRBV14; clone_size: .; d_call: .; cdr3_nt: TGTGCCAGCAGCCAGCAGGGGACTGAAGCTTTCTTT; cdr3_aa: CASSQQGTEAFF
j_call: TRBJ2-3; v_call: TRBV13; clone_size: .; d_call: .; cdr3_nt: TGTGCCAGCAGCTTAGGCTACAATCCGGGGGGCCCCCGCACAGATACGCAGTATTTT; cdr3_aa: CASSLGYNPGGPRTDTQYF
j_call: TRBJ2-3; v_call: TRBV28; clone_size: .; d_call: TRBD2; cdr3_nt: TGTGCCAGCAGTTTCGGCGGGAGCAACACAGATACGCAGTATTTT; cdr3_aa: CASSFGGSNTDTQYF
j_call: TRBJ1-5; v_call: TRBV16; clone_size: .; d_call: TRBD1; cdr3_nt: TGTGCCAGCAGCCGTACGACAGGGAATCAGCCCCAGCATTTT; cdr3_aa: CASSRTTGNQPQHF
j_call: TRBJ1-6; v_call: TRBV30; clone_size: .; d_call: TRBD1; cdr3_nt: TGTGCCTGGAGTGTACACAGGGGCGCCTATAATTCACCCCTCCACTTT; cdr3_aa: CAWSVHRGAYNSPLHF
j_call: TRBJ1-3; v_call: TRBV7-9; clone_size: .; d_call: TRBD1; cdr3_nt: TGTGCCAGCAGCTTAAAGGGACAGAGCTCTGGAAACACCATATATTTT; cdr3_aa: CASSLKGQSSGNTIYF
j_call: TRBJ2-7; v_call: TRBV5-4; clone_size: once; d_call: .; cdr3_nt: TGTGCCAGCAGGGTGAATGGGGGGAGGGAGCAGTACTTC; cdr3_aa: CASRVNGGREQYF
j_call: TRBJ1-1; v_call: TRBV6-2/TRBV6-3; clone_size: .; d_call: .; cdr3_nt: TGTGCCAGCAGTTACGCGGGCAGGGGTAACACTGAAGCTTTCTTT; cdr3_aa: CASSYAGRGNTEAFF
j_call: TRBJ2-3; v_call: TRBV7-8; clone_size: once; d_call: .; cdr3_nt: TGTGCCACCTCCGAGCGGCTCCTGGGAGATACGCAGTATTTT; cdr3_aa: CATSERLLGDTQYF
j_call: TRBJ2-3; v_call: TRBV3-1/TRBV3-2; clone_size: .; d_call: .; cdr3_nt: TGTGCCAGCAGCCTGTTCTCCAGACTGCTAGGCCGCACAGATACGCAGTATTTT; cdr3_aa: CASSLFSRLLGRTDTQYF
j_call: TRBJ1-3; v_call: TRBV7-2; clone_size: .; d_call: .; cdr3_nt: TGTGCCAGCAGGGGAAGGGGCTCTGGAAACACCATATATTTT; cdr3_aa: CASRGRGSGNTIYF
j_call: TRBJ1-1; v_call: TRBV19; clone_size: once; d_call: TRBD1; cdr3_nt: TGTGCCAGTAGTCTCCAACAGGGGGTAAACACTGAAGCTTTCTTT; cdr3_aa: CASSLQQGVNTEAFF
j_call: TRBJ2-3; v_call: TRBV13; clone_size: .; d_call: TRBD2; cdr3_nt: TGTGCCAGCAGCTTAGTGCGGGAGTGGGGAGATACGCAGTATTTT; cdr3_aa: CASSLVREWGDTQYF
j_call: TRBJ2-3; v_call: TRBV27; clone_size: .; d_call: .; cdr3_nt: TGTGCCAGCAGACCGGGAACCATTACAGATACGCAGTATTTT; cdr3_aa: CASRPGTITDTQYF
j_call: TRBJ1-5; v_call: TRBV3-1/TRBV3-2; clone_size: few; d_call: .; cdr3_nt: TGTGCCAGCAGCCAGAACCCGAGGACGGAGGGCTTCAATCAGCCCCAGCATTTT; cdr3_aa: CASSQNPRTEGFNQPQHF
j_call: TRBJ2-1; v_call: TRBV6-4; clone_size: .; d_call: .; cdr3_nt: TGTGCCAGCAGACAGTCTCCCGTGCTTGAGCAGTTCTTC; cdr3_aa: CASRQSPVLEQFF
j_call: TRBJ1-2; v_call: TRBV29-1; clone_size: .; d_call: TRBD1; cdr3_nt: TGCAGCGTTGAAAAGAGACAGGGACTCTCTTCTAACTATGGCTACACCTTC; cdr3_aa: CSVEKRQGLSSNYGYTF
j_call: TRBJ2-3; v_call: TRBV28; clone_size: .; d_call: .; cdr3_nt: TGTGCCAGCAGTCACCTACGTCGAGCGGCAGGCACAGATACGCAGTATTTT; cdr3_aa: CASSHLRRAAGTDTQYF
j_call: TRBJ2-2; v_call: TRBV19; clone_size: many; d_call: TRBD2; cdr3_nt: TGTGCCAGTAGCCTCTTCGGACTAGCGGAAACTCTCGACAGGGAGCTGTTTTTT; cdr3_aa: CASSLFGLAETLDRELFF
j_call: TRBJ2-3; v_call: TRBV9; clone_size: .; d_call: .; cdr3_nt: TGTGCCAGCAGCGTAGCTCTCACTCCCTACCTAGATACGCAGTATTTT; cdr3_aa: CASSVALTPYLDTQYF
j_call: TRBJ1-4; v_call: TRBV19; clone_size: .; d_call: .; cdr3_nt: TGTGCCAGTATCTCACGCCAGGGTGGTGGCGAAAAACTGTTTTTT; cdr3_aa: CASISRQGGGEKLFF
j_call: TRBJ1-3; v_call: TRBV11-2; clone_size: .; d_call: .; cdr3_nt: TGTGCCAGCAGCTCGAAATCGGCTGGAAACACCATATATTTT; cdr3_aa: CASSSKSAGNTIYF